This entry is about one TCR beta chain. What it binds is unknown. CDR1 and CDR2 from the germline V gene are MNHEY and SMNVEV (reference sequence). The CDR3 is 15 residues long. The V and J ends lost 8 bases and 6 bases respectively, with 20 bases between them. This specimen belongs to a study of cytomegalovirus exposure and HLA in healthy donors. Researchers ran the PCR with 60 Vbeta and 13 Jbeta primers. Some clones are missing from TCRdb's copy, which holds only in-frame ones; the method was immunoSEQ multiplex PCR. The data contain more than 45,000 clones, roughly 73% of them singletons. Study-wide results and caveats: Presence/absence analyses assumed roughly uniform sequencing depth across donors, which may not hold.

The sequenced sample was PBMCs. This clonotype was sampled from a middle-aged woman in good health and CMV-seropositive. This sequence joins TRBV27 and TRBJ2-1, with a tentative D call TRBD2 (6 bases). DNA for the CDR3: TGTGCCAGCGTTCCCTCGGGGGACCCCACCAATGAGCAGTTCTTC. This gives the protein CASVPSGDPTNEQFF.